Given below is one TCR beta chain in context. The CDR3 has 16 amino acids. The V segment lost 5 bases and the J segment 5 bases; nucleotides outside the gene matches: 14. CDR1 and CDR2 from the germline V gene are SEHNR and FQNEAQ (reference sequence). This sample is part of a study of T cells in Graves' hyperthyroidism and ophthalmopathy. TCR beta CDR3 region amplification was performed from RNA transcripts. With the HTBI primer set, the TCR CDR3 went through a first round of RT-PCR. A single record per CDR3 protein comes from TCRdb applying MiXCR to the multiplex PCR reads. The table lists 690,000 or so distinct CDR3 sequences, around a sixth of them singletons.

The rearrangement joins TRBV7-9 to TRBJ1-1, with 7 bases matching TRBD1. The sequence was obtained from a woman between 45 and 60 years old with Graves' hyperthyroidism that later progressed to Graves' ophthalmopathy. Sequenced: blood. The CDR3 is CASSPAGLRGGTEAFF. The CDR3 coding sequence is TGTGCCAGCAGCCCAGCCGGGCTCAGGGGGGGAACTGAAGCTTTCTTT. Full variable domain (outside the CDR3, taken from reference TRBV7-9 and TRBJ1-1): DTGVSQNPRHKITKRGQNVTFRCDPISEHNRLYWYRQTLGQGPEFLTYFQNEAQLEKSRLLSDRFSAERPKGSFSTLEIQRTEQGDSAMYLCASSPAGLRGGTEAFFGQGTRLTVV.